This entry describes one T cell receptor (beta chain). No antigen is known for it. TCRdb re-called the 5' RACE reads; one entry per CDR3 protein, DNA not given. This specimen shows approximately 420,000 distinct CDR3 sequences; the ten leading clones hold about 10%. The source of the sample is a study of T cells expressing NK-cell markers. Study background: Sorted CD3+CD56-NKG2C+, CD3+CD56+NKG2C- and CD3+CD56+NKG2C+ T cells were the source of the TCR beta repertoires.

Study observations and caveats: HCMV specificity of the expanded NKG2C+ T cell clones was not established. The same clonotypes also predominated in the CD3+CD56-NKG2C+ fraction of a handful of donors.

Germline assignment: CDR1 SGHRS and CDR2 YFSETQ. CDR3 size: 14 residues. Material for sequencing was blood T cells: a sorted CD56 or NKG2C T cell subset, CD4+ or CD8+ T cells, or bulk PBMC T cells (not recorded which). This clonotype was sampled from a woman aged 45-59 years in good health. The V and J genes are TRBV5-1 and TRBJ2-3; checking the TCRdb D call of TRBD1 is not possible without DNA. The CDR3 loop reads CASSPGQATDTQYF.